This TCR beta chain was recovered during a study of T cell responses to AZD1222 COVID-19 vaccine. Sequencing was performed with immunoSEQ multiplex PCR; in TCRdb, only in-frame clones are kept and a portion is missing. The sample consists of fewer than 200,000 clones, 91% of them appearing once. Study-wide points: Regions 160-218 and 743-854 dominated among vaccine-associated CD4 TCRs spanning spike. Possibly, clonal diversity was underestimated; donors were largely white British and included more females.

The ends lost 9 bases at V and 8 bases at J; junction bases unmatched: 8. The CDR3 runs to 12 residues. Germline V gives CDR1 MDHEN, CDR2 SYDVKM. This clone was recorded once. Its antigen is currently unknown. The material was peripheral blood, obtained on day 0 of AZD1222 vaccination. The TCR was taken from an adult in good health. The V gene is TRBV28, the J gene TRBJ1-2, with TRBD1 matching 8 bases. The CDR3 nucleotides read TGTGCCAGTCACCAGGGGGCGGGAGGCTACACCTTC. Residues: CASHQGAGGYTF.